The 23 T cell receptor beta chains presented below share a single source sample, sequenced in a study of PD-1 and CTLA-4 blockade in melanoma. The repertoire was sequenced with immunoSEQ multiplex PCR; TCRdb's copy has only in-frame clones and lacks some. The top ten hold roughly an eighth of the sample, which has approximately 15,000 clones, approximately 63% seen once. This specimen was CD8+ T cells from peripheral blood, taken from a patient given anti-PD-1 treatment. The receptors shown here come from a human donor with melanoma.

CDR3 in DNA: TGTGCCAGCAGTTATATACAGACGTATGGCTACACCTTC. Its protein is CASSYIQTYGYTF. V and J are TRBV6-6 and TRBJ1-2, with D unresolved. This CDR3 region has 13 residues. V lost 3 bases and J lost 5, with 10 bases in between. Germline lookup yields CDR1 MNHNY and CDR2 SVGAGI (reference sequence).

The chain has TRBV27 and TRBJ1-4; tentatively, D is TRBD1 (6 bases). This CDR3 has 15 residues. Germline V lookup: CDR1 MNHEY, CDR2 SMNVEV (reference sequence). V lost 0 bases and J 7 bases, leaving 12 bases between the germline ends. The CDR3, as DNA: TGTGCCAGCAGTTTATCCCCGGGGGCCGGTGAAAAACTGTTTTTT. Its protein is CASSLSPGAGEKLFF.

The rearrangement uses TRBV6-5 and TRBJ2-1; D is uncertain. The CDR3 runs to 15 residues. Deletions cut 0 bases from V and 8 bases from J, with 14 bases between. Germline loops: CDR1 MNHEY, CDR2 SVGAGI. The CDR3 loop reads CASSYSKTVLDEQFF. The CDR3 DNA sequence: TGTGCCAGCAGTTACTCGAAAACAGTTCTCGATGAGCAGTTCTTC.

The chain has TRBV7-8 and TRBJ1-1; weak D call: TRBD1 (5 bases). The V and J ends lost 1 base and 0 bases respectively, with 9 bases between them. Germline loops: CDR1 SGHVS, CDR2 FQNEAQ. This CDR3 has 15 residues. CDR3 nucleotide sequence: TGTGCCAGCAGCTTAGGAGGGGTGGTGAACACTGAAGCTTTCTTT. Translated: CASSLGGVVNTEAFF. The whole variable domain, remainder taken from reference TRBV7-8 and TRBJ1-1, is GAGVSQSPRYKVAKRGQDVALRCDPISGHVSLFWYQQALGQGPEFLTYFQNEAQLDKSGLPSDRFFAERPEGSVSTLKIQRTQQEDSAVYLCASSLGGVVNTEAFFGQGTRLTVV.

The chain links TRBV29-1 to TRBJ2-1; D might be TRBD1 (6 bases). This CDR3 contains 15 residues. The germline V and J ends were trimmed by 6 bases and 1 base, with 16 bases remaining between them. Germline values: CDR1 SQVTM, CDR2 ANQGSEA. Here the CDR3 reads CSVETTGQSYNEQFF. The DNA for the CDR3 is TGCAGCGTAGAAACAACAGGGCAGTCCTACAATGAGCAGTTCTTC.

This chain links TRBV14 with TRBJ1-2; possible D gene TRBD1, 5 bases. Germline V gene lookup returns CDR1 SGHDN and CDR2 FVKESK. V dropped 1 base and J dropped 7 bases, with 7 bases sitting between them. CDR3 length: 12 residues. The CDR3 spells CASSQAGGGYTF. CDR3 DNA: TGTGCCAGCAGCCAAGCCGGGGGTGGCTACACCTTC. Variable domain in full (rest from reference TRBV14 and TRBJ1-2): EAGVTQFPSHSVIEKGQTVTLRCDPISGHDNLYWYRRVMGKEIKFLLHFVKESKQDESGMPNNRFLAERTGGTYSTLKVQPAELEDSGVYFCASSQAGGGYTFGSGTRLTVV.

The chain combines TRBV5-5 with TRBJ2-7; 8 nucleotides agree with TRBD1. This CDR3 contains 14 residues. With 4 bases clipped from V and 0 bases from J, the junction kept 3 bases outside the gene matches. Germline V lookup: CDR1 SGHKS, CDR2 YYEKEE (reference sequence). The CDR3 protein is CASSTGGNSYEQYF. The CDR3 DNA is TGTGCCAGCAGCACAGGGGGGAACTCCTACGAGCAGTACTTC.

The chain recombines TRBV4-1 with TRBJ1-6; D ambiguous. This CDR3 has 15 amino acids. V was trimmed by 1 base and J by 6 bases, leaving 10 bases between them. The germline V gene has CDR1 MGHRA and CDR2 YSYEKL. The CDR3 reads CASSQGSSTNSPLHF. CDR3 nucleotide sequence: TGCGCCAGCAGCCAAGGGAGCTCTACTAATTCACCCCTCCACTTT.

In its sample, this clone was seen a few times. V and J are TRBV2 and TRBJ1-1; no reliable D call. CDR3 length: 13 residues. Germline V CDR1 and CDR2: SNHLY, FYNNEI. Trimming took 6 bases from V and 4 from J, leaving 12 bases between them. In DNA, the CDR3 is TGTGCCAGCAGGGATACAGCTAGCACTGAAGCTTTCTTT. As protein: CASRDTASTEAFF.

The CDR3 DNA sequence: TGTGCCATCAGTCCTAGGACAGGGCCGGCCAACGTCCTGACTTTC. Its protein is CAISPRTGPANVLTF. The rearrangement uses TRBV10-3 and TRBJ2-6, with 8 bases aligning to TRBD1. The V gene end was trimmed by 5 bases and the J gene end by 6 bases; junction bases not matched to a gene: 6. Germline CDR1 is ENHRY and CDR2 is SYGVKD. The length of the CDR3 is 15 residues.

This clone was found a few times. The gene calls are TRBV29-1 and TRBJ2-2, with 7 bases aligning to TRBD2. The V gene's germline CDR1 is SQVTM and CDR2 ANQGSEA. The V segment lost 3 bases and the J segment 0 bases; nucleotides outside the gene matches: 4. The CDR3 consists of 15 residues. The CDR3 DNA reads TGCAGCGTTGATCAAGCGGGGTCGAACACCGGGGAGCTGTTTTTT. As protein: CSVDQAGSNTGELFF.

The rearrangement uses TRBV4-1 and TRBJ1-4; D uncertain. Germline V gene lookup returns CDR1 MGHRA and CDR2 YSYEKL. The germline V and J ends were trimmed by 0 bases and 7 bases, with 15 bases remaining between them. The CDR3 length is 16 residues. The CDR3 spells CASSQDGRIGLEKLFF. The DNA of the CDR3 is TGCGCCAGCAGCCAAGATGGGAGGATTGGCCTTGAAAAACTGTTTTTT.

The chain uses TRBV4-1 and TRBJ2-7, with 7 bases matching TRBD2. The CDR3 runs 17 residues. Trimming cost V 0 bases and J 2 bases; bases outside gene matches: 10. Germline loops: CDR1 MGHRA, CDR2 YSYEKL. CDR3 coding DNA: TGCGCCAGCAGCCAAGACCGCATAGCGGGTATCGCCTACGAGCAGTACTTC. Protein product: CASSQDRIAGIAYEQYF.

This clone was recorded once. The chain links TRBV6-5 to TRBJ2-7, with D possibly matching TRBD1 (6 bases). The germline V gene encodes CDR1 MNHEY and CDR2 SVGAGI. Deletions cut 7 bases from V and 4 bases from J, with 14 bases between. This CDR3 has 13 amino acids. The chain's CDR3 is CASNSDRMYEQYF. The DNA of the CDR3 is TGTGCCAGCAACTCGGACAGAATGTACGAGCAGTACTTC.

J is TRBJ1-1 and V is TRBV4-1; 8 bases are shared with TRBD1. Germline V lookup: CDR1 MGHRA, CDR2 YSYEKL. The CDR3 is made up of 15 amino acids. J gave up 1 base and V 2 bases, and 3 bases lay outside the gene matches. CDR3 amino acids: CASSQTTGANTEAFF. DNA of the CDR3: TGCGCCAGCAGCCAAACGACAGGGGCGAACACTGAAGCTTTCTTT.

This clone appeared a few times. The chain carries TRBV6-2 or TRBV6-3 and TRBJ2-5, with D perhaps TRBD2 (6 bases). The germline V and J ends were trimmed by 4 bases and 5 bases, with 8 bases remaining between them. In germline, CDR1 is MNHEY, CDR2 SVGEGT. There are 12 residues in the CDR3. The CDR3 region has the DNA TGTGCCAGCAGTTGGGACTGGGAGACCCAGTACTTC. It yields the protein CASSWDWETQYF.

The CDR3 sequence is CASSYGGSLYNEQFF. The CDR3 coding sequence is TGTGCCAGCAGTTACGGGGGATCCCTTTACAATGAGCAGTTCTTC. This chain links TRBV6-5 with TRBJ2-1; tentatively, D is TRBD1 or TRBD2 (5 bases each). The length of the CDR3 is 15 residues. Trimming left V 2 bases short and J 4 bases short, with 12 bases between. Germline-derived CDR1 and CDR2 are MNHEY and SVGAGI.

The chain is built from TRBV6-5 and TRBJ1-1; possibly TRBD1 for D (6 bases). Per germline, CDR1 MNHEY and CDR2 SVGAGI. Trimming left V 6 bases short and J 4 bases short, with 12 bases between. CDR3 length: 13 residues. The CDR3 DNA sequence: TGTGCCAGCAGCGGGGGGGCGGGCACTGAAGCTTTCTTT. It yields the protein CASSGGAGTEAFF.

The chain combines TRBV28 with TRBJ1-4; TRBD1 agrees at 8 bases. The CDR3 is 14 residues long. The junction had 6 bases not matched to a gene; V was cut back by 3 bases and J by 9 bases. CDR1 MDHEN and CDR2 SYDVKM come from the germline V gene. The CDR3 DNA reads TGTGCCAGCAGTTTTGGACAGGGTTTTAAAAAACTGTTTTTT. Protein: CASSFGQGFKKLFF.

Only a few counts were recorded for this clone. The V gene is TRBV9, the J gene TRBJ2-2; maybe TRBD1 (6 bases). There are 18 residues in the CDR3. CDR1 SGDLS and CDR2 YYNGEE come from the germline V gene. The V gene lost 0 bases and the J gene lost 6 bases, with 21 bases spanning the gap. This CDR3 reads CASSVVVGQTGLAGELFF. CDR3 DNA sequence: TGTGCCAGCAGCGTAGTAGTAGGACAAACAGGGTTGGCCGGGGAGCTGTTTTTT. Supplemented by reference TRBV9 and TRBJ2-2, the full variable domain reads DSGVTQTPKHLITATGQRVTLRCSPRSGDLSVYWYQQSLDQGLQFLIQYYNGEERAKGNILERFSAQQFPDLHSELNLSSLELGDSALYFCASSVVVGQTGLAGELFFGEGSRLTVL.

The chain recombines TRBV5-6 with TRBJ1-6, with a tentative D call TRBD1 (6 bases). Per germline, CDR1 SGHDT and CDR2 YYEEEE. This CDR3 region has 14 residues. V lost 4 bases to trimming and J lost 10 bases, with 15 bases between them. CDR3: CASSTDRLGSPLHF. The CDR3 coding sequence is TGTGCCAGCAGCACGGACAGACTTGGGTCACCCCTCCACTTT.

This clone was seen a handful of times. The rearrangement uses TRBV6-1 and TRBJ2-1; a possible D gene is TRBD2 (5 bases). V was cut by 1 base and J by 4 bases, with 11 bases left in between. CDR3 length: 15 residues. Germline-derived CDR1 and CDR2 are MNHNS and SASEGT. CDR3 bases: TGTGCCAGCAGTGAAGAGAGCGGAGGTTACAATGAGCAGTTCTTC. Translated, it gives CASSEESGGYNEQFF.

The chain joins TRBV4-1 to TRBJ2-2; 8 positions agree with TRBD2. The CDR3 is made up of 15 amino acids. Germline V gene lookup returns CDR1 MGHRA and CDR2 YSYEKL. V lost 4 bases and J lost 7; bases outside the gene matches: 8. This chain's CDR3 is CASSPRSGNFGELFF. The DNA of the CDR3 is TGCGCCAGCAGCCCCCGTAGCGGGAATTTCGGGGAGCTGTTTTTT.